The clone carrying this T cell receptor beta chain was seen once. Its specificity is unknown. CDR1 and CDR2 (germline): SGHTA, FQGNSA. V shed 1 base and J shed 0 bases, with 9 bases lying between them. The CDR3 runs to 15 residues. Sequencing used immunoSEQ multiplex PCR; TCRdb keeps in-frame clones, though not all of them. The sample holds around 1.1 million clones, 78% seen once. This sample was taken from a study of shared clonotypes between healthy human individuals. Study results and limitations: Naive subsets tended to show greater estimated richness than memory subsets.

This clonotype originated in a man aged 18 to 30 in good health. Some clones in this sample may be carry-over from other donors' samples. Sequenced material: memory CD4+ T cells from PBMCs. The subset denotes: CD45RA-negative fraction. This chain links TRBV7-2 with TRBJ1-1; D not certain. CDR3 nucleotides: TGTGCCAGCAGCTTAGGTGCGGTAATGAACACTGAAGCTTTCTTT. It encodes CASSLGAVMNTEAFF.